This T cell receptor (beta chain) was captured by sequencing in a study of chemoradiotherapy in HPV16-positive cancers. Germline loops: CDR1 LNHDA, CDR2 SQIVND (reference sequence). The CDR3 runs to 14 residues. V lost 6 bases and J 0 bases, leaving 10 bases between the germline ends. Points on this clone: What it binds is unknown.

Clones were sequenced by immunoSEQ multiplex PCR, and TCRdb holds only the in-frame ones, with some missing. The data show approximately 34,000 clones, about nine tenths seen once. The study, taken as a whole, reports: Non-HPV-specific T cells did not expand in tumors during treatment, whereas candidate HPV-specific clones and E7-related motifs did.

Over chemoradiotherapy, repertoires were sampled more than once. This material consisted of blood, taken from a patient who underwent chemoradiotherapy. The clonotype originates from a human donor with HPV-associated anogenital cancer. The chain employs TRBV19 and TRBJ2-3; D gene uncertain. CDR3 residues: CASRGQASTDTQYF. The CDR3 DNA reads TGTGCCAGTAGAGGGCAGGCTAGCACAGATACGCAGTATTTT.